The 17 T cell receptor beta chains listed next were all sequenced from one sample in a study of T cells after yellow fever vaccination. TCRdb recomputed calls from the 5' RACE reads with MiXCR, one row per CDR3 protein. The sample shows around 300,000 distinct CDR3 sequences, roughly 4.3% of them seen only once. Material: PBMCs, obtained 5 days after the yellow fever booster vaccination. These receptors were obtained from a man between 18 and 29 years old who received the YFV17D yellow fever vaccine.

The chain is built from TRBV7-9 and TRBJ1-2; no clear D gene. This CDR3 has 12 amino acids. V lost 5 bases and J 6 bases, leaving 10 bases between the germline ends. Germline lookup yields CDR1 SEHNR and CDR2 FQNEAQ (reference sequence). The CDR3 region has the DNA TGTGCCAGCAGCATTGCTGCAGATGGCTACACCTTC. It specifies CASSIAADGYTF.

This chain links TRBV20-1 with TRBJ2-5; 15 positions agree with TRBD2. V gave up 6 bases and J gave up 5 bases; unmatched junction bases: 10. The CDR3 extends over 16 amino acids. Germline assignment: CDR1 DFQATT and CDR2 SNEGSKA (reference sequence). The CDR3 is CSAAGLAGGTGETQYF. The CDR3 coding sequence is TGCAGTGCGGCTGGACTAGCGGGGGGGACCGGTGAGACCCAGTACTTC.

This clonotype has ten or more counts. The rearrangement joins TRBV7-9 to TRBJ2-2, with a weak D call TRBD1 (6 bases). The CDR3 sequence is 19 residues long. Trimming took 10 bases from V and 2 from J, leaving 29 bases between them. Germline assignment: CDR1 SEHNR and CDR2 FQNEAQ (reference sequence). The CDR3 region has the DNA TGTGCCATAAGAAGTCTAAACCCCGTCGACAGGCCAAACACCGGGGAGCTGTTTTTT. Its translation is CAIRSLNPVDRPNTGELFF. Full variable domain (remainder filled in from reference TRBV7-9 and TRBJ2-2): DTGVSQNPRHKITKRGQNVTFRCDPISEHNRLYWYRQTLGQGPEFLTYFQNEAQLEKSRLLSDRFSAERPKGSFSTLEIQRTEQGDSAMYLCAIRSLNPVDRPNTGELFFGEGSRLTVL.

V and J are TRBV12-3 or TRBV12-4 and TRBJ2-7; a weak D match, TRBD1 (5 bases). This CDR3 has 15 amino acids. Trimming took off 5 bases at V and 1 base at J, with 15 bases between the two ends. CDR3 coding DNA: TGTGCCAGCAGTCCGACAGTAGGCTTATCCTACGAGCAGTACTTC. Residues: CASSPTVGLSYEQYF.

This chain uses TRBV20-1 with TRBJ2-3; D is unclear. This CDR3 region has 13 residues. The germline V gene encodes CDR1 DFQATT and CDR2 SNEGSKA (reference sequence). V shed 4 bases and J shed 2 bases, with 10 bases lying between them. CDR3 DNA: TGCAGTGCTATTACACCTCACACAGATACGCAGTATTTT. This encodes CSAITPHTDTQYF.

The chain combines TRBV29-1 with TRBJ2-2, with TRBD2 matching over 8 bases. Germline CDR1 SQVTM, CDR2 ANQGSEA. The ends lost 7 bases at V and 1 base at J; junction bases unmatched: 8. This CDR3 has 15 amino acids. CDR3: CSARGGAGNTGELFF. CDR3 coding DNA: TGCAGCGCCCGGGGGGGGGCAGGGAACACCGGGGAGCTGTTTTTT.

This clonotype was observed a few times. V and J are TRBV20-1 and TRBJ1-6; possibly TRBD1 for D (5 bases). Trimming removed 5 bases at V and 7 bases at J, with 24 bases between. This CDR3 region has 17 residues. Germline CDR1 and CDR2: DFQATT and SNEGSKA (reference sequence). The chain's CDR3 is CSAGRGQGVSVNSPLHF. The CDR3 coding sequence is TGCAGTGCTGGGAGGGGCCAGGGCGTGAGTGTGAATTCACCCCTCCACTTT.

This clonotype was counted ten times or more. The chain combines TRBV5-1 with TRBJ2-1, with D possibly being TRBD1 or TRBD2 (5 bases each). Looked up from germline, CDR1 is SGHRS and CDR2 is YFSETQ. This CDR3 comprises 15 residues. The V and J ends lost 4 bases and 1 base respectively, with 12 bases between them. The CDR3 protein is CASSPGPLSYNEQFF. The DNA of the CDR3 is TGCGCCAGCAGCCCGGGACCGCTTTCCTACAATGAGCAGTTCTTC.

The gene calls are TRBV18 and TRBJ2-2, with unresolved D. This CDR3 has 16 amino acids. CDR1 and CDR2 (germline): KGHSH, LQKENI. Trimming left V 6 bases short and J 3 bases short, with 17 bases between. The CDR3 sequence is CASSHTTRLYTGELFF. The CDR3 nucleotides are TGTGCCAGCTCTCACACCACGAGATTGTACACCGGGGAGCTGTTTTTT.

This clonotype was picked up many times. The CDR3 loop reads CASRGGETQYF. The CDR3 coding sequence is TGTGCCAGTAGAGGGGGAGAGACCCAGTACTTC. The rearrangement uses TRBV19 and TRBJ2-5; a possible D gene is TRBD1 (6 bases). CDR1 and CDR2 (germline): LNHDA, SQIVND (reference sequence). V was clipped by 6 bases and J by 4 bases, with 6 bases between them. The CDR3 is 11 residues long. Filled out from reference TRBV19 and TRBJ2-5, the complete variable domain reads DGGITQSPKYLFRKEGQNVTLSCEQNLNHDAMYWYRQDPGQGLRLIYYSQIVNDFQKGDIAEGYSVSREKKESFPLTVTSAQKNPTAFYLCASRGGETQYFGPGTRLLVL.

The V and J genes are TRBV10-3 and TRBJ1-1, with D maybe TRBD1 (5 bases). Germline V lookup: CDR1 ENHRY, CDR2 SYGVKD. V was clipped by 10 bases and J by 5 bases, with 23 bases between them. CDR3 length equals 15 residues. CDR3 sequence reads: CATPGGRTRLTEAFF. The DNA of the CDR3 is TGTGCCACGCCCGGGGGACGGACGAGGTTGACTGAAGCTTTCTTT.

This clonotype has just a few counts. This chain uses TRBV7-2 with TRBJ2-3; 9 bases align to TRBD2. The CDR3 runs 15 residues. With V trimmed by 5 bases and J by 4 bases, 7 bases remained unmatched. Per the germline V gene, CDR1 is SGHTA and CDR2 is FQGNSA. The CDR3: CASSLAGGVPDTQYF. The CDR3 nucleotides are TGTGCCAGCAGCCTGGCGGGGGGGGTACCAGATACGCAGTATTTT.

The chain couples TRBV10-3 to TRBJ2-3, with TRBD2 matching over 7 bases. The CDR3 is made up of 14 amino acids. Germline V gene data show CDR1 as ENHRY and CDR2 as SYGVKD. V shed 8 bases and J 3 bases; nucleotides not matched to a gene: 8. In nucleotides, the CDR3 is TGTGCCATCGGGGGAGCGGGGATAACAGATACGCAGTATTTT. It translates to CAIGGAGITDTQYF.

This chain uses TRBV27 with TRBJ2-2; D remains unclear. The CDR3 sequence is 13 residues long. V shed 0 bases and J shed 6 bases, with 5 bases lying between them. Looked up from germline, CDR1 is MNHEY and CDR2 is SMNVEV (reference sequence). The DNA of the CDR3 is TGTGCCAGCAGTTTATCGAATCCCGGGGAGCTGTTTTTT. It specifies CASSLSNPGELFF.

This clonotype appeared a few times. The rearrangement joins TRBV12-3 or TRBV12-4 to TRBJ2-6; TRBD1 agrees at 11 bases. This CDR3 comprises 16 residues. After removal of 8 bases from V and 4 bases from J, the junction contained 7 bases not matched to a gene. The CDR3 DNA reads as TGTGCCAGCCTGGGGACAGGGGGGTTGGGGGCCAACGTCCTGACTTTC. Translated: CASLGTGGLGANVLTF.

CDR3 nucleotides: TGTGCCAGCGAGCAAGACAGTTACTCCGAAGCTTTCTTT. Protein product: CASEQDSYSEAFF. The chain carries TRBV25-1 and TRBJ1-1; a weak D match, TRBD1 (5 bases). Trimming removed 8 bases from V and 8 bases from J, with 18 bases in between. Germline loops: CDR1 MGHDK, CDR2 SYGVNS. This CDR3 region has 13 residues.

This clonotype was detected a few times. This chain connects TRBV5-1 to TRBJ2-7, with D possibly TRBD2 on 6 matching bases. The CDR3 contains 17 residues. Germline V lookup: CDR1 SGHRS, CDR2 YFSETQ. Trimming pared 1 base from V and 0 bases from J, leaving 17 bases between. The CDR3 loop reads CASSLLPGLPSSYEQYV. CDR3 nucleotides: TGCGCCAGCAGCTTGTTACCGGGACTCCCAAGCTCCTACGAGCAGTACGTC.